This T cell receptor beta chain emerged from a study of T cells in tuberculosis. V gave up 4 bases and J gave up 0 bases, with 22 bases separating them. This CDR3 has 20 residues. CDR1 and CDR2 (germline): SNHLY, FYNNEI. Generated by immunoSEQ multiplex PCR, the TCRdb table keeps only in-frame clones and is missing some. The table records fewer than 40,000 clones, approximately 85% of them present only once. Sample time point: new active TB diagnosis, blood taken before or within 7 days of starting treatment. Sample: PBMCs, taken at tuberculosis diagnosis. The J gene is TRBJ1-6, the V gene TRBV2; D may be TRBD1 (5 bases). This TCR was recovered from an adult with tuberculosis. The CDR3 loop reads CASSGLRQQLQSSYNSPLHF. The CDR3 nucleotides are TGTGCCAGCAGTGGGCTACGACAGCAACTTCAGAGCTCCTATAATTCACCCCTCCACTTT.